The 32 T cell receptor beta chains given below trace back to one sample, sequenced in a study of shared clonotypes between healthy human individuals. Some clones are missing from TCRdb's copy, which holds only in-frame ones; the method was immunoSEQ multiplex PCR. The repertoire has over 700,000 clones, approximately 72% of them found once; the top ten carry under 2%. Sequencing used memory CD4+ T cells sorted from blood. As for subset: CD45RA-negative fraction. All receptors derive from a woman aged 30 to 39 in good health.

The chain couples TRBV6-5 to TRBJ1-4, with 7 positions matching TRBD1. With V trimmed by 6 bases and J by 10 bases, 11 bases remained unmatched. The CDR3 has 14 amino acids. CDR1 and CDR2 (germline): MNHEY, SVGAGI. DNA for the CDR3: TGTGCCAGCAGAGACCGAACAGGGGCCGGAAAACTGTTTTTT. As protein: CASRDRTGAGKLFF.

The chain is built from TRBV4-1 and TRBJ2-1, with TRBD2 matching over 14 bases. The ends lost 5 bases at V and 7 bases at J; junction bases unmatched: 7. Germline-derived CDR1 and CDR2 are MGHRA and YSYEKL. The CDR3 is 16 amino acids. The chain's CDR3 is CASSDRGTSGSNEQFF. In nucleotides, the CDR3 is TGCGCCAGCAGCGACAGGGGGACTAGCGGGAGTAATGAGCAGTTCTTC.

The J gene is TRBJ2-1, the V gene TRBV7-7; 13 bases are shared with TRBD2. This CDR3 contains 20 residues. The trim removed 5 bases at V and 7 bases at J, leaving 20 bases unmatched. CDR1 is SSHAT, CDR2 FNYEAQ, per germline (reference sequence). In nucleotides, the CDR3 is TGTGCCAGCAGCCCTGGGGGTAGGACTAGCGGGAGCTACTGGAAGAATGAGCAGTTCTTC. Protein sequence: CASSPGGRTSGSYWKNEQFF.

The V and J genes are TRBV19 and TRBJ2-5, with D possibly TRBD1 on 6 matching bases. This CDR3 spans 16 amino acids. The germline V gene encodes CDR1 LNHDA and CDR2 SQIVND (reference sequence). V dropped 4 bases and J dropped 1 base, with 16 bases sitting between them. CDR3 nucleotides: TGTGCCAGTAGTACCTCCGGCAGGGGCATCCAAGAGACCCAGTACTTC. This sequence encodes CASSTSGRGIQETQYF.

The chain couples TRBV9 to TRBJ2-3; D uncertain. CDR1 is SGDLS, CDR2 YYNGEE, per germline. The V and J ends lost 0 bases and 9 bases respectively, with 11 bases between them. The CDR3 is 13 amino acids. The CDR3 here is CASSVATSPTQYF. In DNA, the CDR3 is TGTGCCAGCAGCGTAGCTACAAGTCCGACGCAGTATTTT. Looking up the rest from reference TRBV9 and TRBJ2-3 gives the full variable domain: DSGVTQTPKHLITATGQRVTLRCSPRSGDLSVYWYQQSLDQGLQFLIQYYNGEERAKGNILERFSAQQFPDLHSELNLSSLELGDSALYFCASSVATSPTQYFGPGTRLTVL.

The chain combines TRBV7-2 with TRBJ2-5, with D possibly TRBD1 on 6 matching bases. The germline gives CDR1 SGHTA, CDR2 FQGNSA. Trimming stripped 1 base from V and 2 bases from J, with 11 bases between. This CDR3 spans 15 amino acids. The CDR3 nucleotides read TGTGCCAGCAGCTTAGTACAGGGAAGGCAAGAGACCCAGTACTTC. As protein: CASSLVQGRQETQYF.

This clone was observed a single time. J is TRBJ2-1 and V is TRBV9; TRBD2 aligns across 9 bases. With 4 bases clipped from V and 4 bases from J, the junction kept 9 bases outside the gene matches. CDR3 length equals 16 residues. Germline CDR1 reads SGDLS; CDR2 reads YYNGEE. As DNA, the CDR3 is TGTGCCAGCAGCCCACAGAGCGGGAGGCGGTACAATGAGCAGTTCTTC. This gives the protein CASSPQSGRRYNEQFF.

V usage is TRBV16 and J usage is TRBJ2-1, with D maybe TRBD2 (6 bases). The CDR3 spans 14 residues. From germline, CDR1 is KGHSY and CDR2 FQNENV. V lost 4 bases and J 9 bases, leaving 16 bases between the germline ends. The CDR3 sequence: CASSLWEVPGEQFF. CDR3 nucleotide sequence: TGTGCCAGCAGCCTGTGGGAGGTCCCCGGTGAGCAGTTCTTC.

The chain uses TRBV7-2 and TRBJ2-5; the D is unclear. From germline, CDR1 is SGHTA and CDR2 FQGNSA. Trimming stripped 8 bases from V and 5 bases from J, with 15 bases between. The CDR3 has 13 residues. The CDR3 region has the DNA TGTGCCAGCCAGGCAATGGCTCCGGAGACCCAGTACTTC. It yields the protein CASQAMAPETQYF.

The rearrangement links TRBV23-1 to TRBJ2-7, with D maybe TRBD1 (6 bases). TRBV23-1 is labeled an ORF, and its function is uncertain. Trimming shortened V by 4 bases and J by 6 bases, and 16 bases separated the two germline ends. The CDR3 spans 14 residues. CDR3 nucleotides: TGCGCCAGCAGTCGACTGAATTGGGGGCTCGAGCAGTACTTC. This gives the protein CASSRLNWGLEQYF.

In nucleotides, the CDR3 is TGTGCCAGCAGTGGTGGGACACACGACGAAAAACTGTTTTTT. Protein: CASSGGTHDEKLFF. The rearrangement links TRBV25-1 to TRBJ1-4; D is possibly TRBD1 (6 bases). Per the germline V gene, CDR1 is MGHDK and CDR2 is SYGVNS. The V end lost 4 bases, the J end lost 8 bases, and 14 bases lay between the germline ends. This CDR3 is built from 14 residues. The full variable domain, rest sourced from reference TRBV25-1 and TRBJ1-4, is EADIYQTPRYLVIGTGKKITLECSQTMGHDKMYWYQQDPGMELHLIHYSYGVNSTEKGDLSSESTVSRIRTEHFPLTLESARPSHTSQYLCASSGGTHDEKLFFGSGTQLSVL.

The chain carries TRBV30 and TRBJ2-1; D possibly corresponds to TRBD2 (5 bases). Germline V gene lookup returns CDR1 GTSNPN and CDR2 SVGIG (reference sequence). The CDR3 has 14 residues. V lost 1 base and J lost 2, with 9 bases in between. The CDR3 loop reads CAWSDFGAYNEQFF. In nucleotides, the CDR3 is TGTGCCTGGAGTGATTTCGGGGCCTACAATGAGCAGTTCTTC.

The chain has TRBV28 and TRBJ1-5; TRBD1 agrees at 9 bases. The germline V gene encodes CDR1 MDHEN and CDR2 SYDVKM. The junction had 7 bases not matched to a gene; V was cut back by 6 bases and J by 7 bases. The CDR3 spans 14 residues. CDR3 sequence reads: CASSPGTGFQPQHF. The CDR3 DNA reads as TGTGCCAGCAGCCCAGGGACAGGGTTCCAGCCCCAGCATTTT.

V usage is TRBV28 and J usage is TRBJ2-5; D possibly corresponds to TRBD1 (5 bases). The V end lost 8 bases, the J end lost 5 bases, and 12 bases lay between the germline ends. Germline assignment: CDR1 MDHEN and CDR2 SYDVKM. CDR3 length equals 12 residues. The CDR3 protein is CASRIPGETQYF. The CDR3 bases are TGTGCCAGCCGCATCCCAGGGGAGACCCAGTACTTC.

The chain carries TRBV28 and TRBJ2-5, with D unresolved. The J call is in doubt because the DNA end fits TRBJ2-7 better. The germline CDR1 and CDR2 sequences are MDHEN and SYDVKM. The CDR3 totals 12 residues. The CDR3 nucleotides are TGTGCCAGCAGCCTTATAGCCTACGAGCAGTACTTC. This translates into CASSLIAYEQYF.

V usage is TRBV18 and J usage is TRBJ2-7; D ambiguous. The CDR3 consists of 14 residues. Trimming left V 0 bases short and J 4 bases short, with 10 bases between. Germline V lookup: CDR1 KGHSH, CDR2 LQKENI. The CDR3 spells CASSPPRPPYEQYF. The CDR3 coding sequence is TGTGCCAGCTCACCACCGAGGCCGCCGTACGAGCAGTACTTC. Drawing the rest from reference TRBV18 and TRBJ2-7, the complete variable domain is NAGVMQNPRHLVRRRGQEARLRCSPMKGHSHVYWYRQLPEEGLKFMVYLQKENIIDESGMPKERFSAEFPKEGPSILRIQQVVRGDSAAYFCASSPPRPPYEQYFGPGTRLTVT.

The J gene is TRBJ2-3, the V gene TRBV10-2; no definite D call. This CDR3 has 12 amino acids. Germline CDR1 is WSHSY and CDR2 is SAAADI. The germline V and J ends were trimmed by 4 bases and 11 bases, with 13 bases remaining between them. CDR3: CASSADPIRQYF. The CDR3 nucleotides read TGCGCCAGCAGTGCAGACCCCATCCGGCAGTATTTT.

The table lists this clone with a few counts. The chain recombines TRBV11-2 with TRBJ2-3; 7 bases are a match to TRBD1. In germline, CDR1 is SGHAT, CDR2 FQNNGV. The CDR3 is made up of 13 amino acids. With 5 bases clipped from V and 6 bases from J, the junction kept 5 bases outside the gene matches. The CDR3 nucleotides are TGTGCCAGCAGCACGACAGGGTGGGATACGCAGTATTTT. Translating gives CASSTTGWDTQYF.

The V and J genes are TRBV7-7 and TRBJ2-2; tentative D call: TRBD2 (6 bases). V shed 5 bases and J shed 4 bases, with 17 bases lying between them. Per the germline V gene, CDR1 is SSHAT and CDR2 is FNYEAQ (reference sequence). This CDR3 spans 16 amino acids. CDR3 sequence reads: CASSPFRGGVTGELFF. CDR3 coding DNA: TGTGCCAGCAGCCCCTTCCGGGGAGGAGTCACCGGGGAGCTGTTTTTT.

Here the CDR3 DNA reads TGCGCCAGCAGCACGGGGGACAACAACTATGGCTACACCTTC. Protein sequence: CASSTGDNNYGYTF. The rearrangement links TRBV5-1 to TRBJ1-2; a weak D match, TRBD1 (6 bases). Trimming shortened V by 4 bases and J by 2 bases, and 12 bases separated the two germline ends. CDR1 and CDR2 from the germline V gene are SGHRS and YFSETQ. The CDR3 contains 14 residues.

This chain uses TRBV11-3 with TRBJ1-5; a weak D match, TRBD1 (5 bases). Trimming took off 0 bases at V and 7 bases at J, with 13 bases between the two ends. From germline, CDR1 is SGHNT and CDR2 YENEEA. CDR3 length: 15 residues. The CDR3 region is CASSLEVGLYQPQHF. The CDR3 DNA is TGTGCCAGCAGCTTAGAGGTGGGACTCTACCAGCCCCAGCATTTT. The full variable domain, completed using reference TRBV11-3 and TRBJ1-5, is EAGVVQSPRYKIIEKKQPVAFWCNPISGHNTLYWYLQNLGQGPELLIRYENEEAVDDSQLPKDRFSAERLKGVDSTLKIQPAELGDSAVYLCASSLEVGLYQPQHFGDGTRLSIL.

This chain links TRBV19 with TRBJ2-6; tentatively, D is TRBD1 (6 bases). The CDR3 is made up of 18 amino acids. Per germline, CDR1 LNHDA and CDR2 SQIVND (reference sequence). V was trimmed by 3 bases and J by 2 bases, leaving 17 bases between them. In nucleotides, the CDR3 is TGTGCCAGTAGTATTGAAGCCTCATACAGGGCTGGGGCCAACGTCCTGACTTTC. This codes for CASSIEASYRAGANVLTF.

The V and J genes are TRBV5-4 and TRBJ2-2; TRBD2 matches 7 bases. V lost 2 bases, J lost 6 bases, and 10 bases stayed unmatched. Germline V CDR1 and CDR2: SGHNT, YYREEE (reference sequence). There are 16 residues in the CDR3. This chain's CDR3 is CASSFAPSGGPGELFF. For the CDR3, the DNA is TGTGCCAGCAGCTTCGCCCCTTCGGGAGGCCCCGGGGAGCTGTTTTTT.

The chain uses TRBV7-2 and TRBJ2-1; no firm D call. V was trimmed by 5 bases and J by 7 bases, leaving 18 bases between them. The V gene's germline CDR1 is SGHTA and CDR2 FQGNSA. The CDR3 has 15 residues. DNA of the CDR3: TGTGCCAGCAGCCCTATTGGTCGGAGTACAAATGAGCAGTTCTTC. This gives the protein CASSPIGRSTNEQFF.

The chain links TRBV20-1 to TRBJ2-1; D gene ambiguous. The CDR3 contains 11 residues. V lost 5 bases and J 9 bases, leaving 11 bases between the germline ends. Germline CDR1 and CDR2: DFQATT and SNEGSKA (reference sequence). CDR3 region: CSAPVGSEQFF. DNA of the CDR3: TGCAGTGCTCCAGTCGGCAGTGAGCAGTTCTTC.

This clone came up many times. This chain joins TRBV28 and TRBJ1-1; 7 bases map to TRBD1. CDR3 length equals 13 residues. J lost 1 base, V lost 6 bases, and 2 bases had no gene match. Germline V gene sequence: CDR1 MDHEN, CDR2 SYDVKM. CDR3 nucleotides: TGTGCCAGCAGGCGGACAGGGAACACTGAAGCTTTCTTT. Protein sequence: CASRRTGNTEAFF.

This clone was observed a few times. V is TRBV4-1 and J is TRBJ2-2, with TRBD2 matching over 9 bases. CDR3 size: 15 residues. V shed 0 bases and J 7 bases; nucleotides not matched to a gene: 3. The germline gives CDR1 MGHRA, CDR2 YSYEKL. In DNA, the CDR3 is TGCGCCAGCAGCCAAGAGACTAGCGGTGGCGGGGAGCTGTTTTTT. Translating gives CASSQETSGGGELFF.

CDR3 nucleotides: TGTGCCAGCAGCTTGCGAGACGCTGTTCGCTACACCTTC. Translating it yields CASSLRDAVRYTF. J is TRBJ1-2 and V is TRBV5-6; D call uncertain. CDR1 and CDR2 (germline): SGHDT, YYEEEE. The CDR3 has 13 residues. With 1 base removed from V and 9 bases from J, the gap between germline ends came to 13 bases. Full variable domain (rest looked up from reference TRBV5-6 and TRBJ1-2): DAGVTQSPTHLIKTRGQQVTLRCSPKSGHDTVSWYQQALGQGPQFIFQYYEEEERQRGNFPDRFSGHQFPNYSSELNVNALLLGDSALYLCASSLRDAVRYTFGSGTRLTVV.

The chain links TRBV4-1 to TRBJ1-1; possible D gene TRBD1, 6 bases. Germline V gene data show CDR1 as MGHRA and CDR2 as YSYEKL. This CDR3 has 16 amino acids. V lost 4 bases and J 0 bases, leaving 15 bases between the germline ends. CDR3 sequence: CASSPRTVRLNTEAFF. The CDR3 DNA reads as TGCGCCAGCAGCCCCCGGACAGTAAGACTGAACACTGAAGCTTTCTTT.

V is TRBV2 and J is TRBJ1-2; unclear D gene. The length of the CDR3 is 15 residues. V was cut by 3 bases and J by 1 base, with 12 bases left in between. CDR1 and CDR2 from the germline V gene are SNHLY and FYNNEI. CDR3 sequence reads: CASSEARTVNYGYTF. The CDR3 DNA follows: TGTGCCAGCAGTGAGGCAAGAACAGTTAACTATGGCTACACCTTC.

The gene calls are TRBV7-9 and TRBJ1-1; TRBD1 is a possible D gene (5 bases). The germline gives CDR1 SEHNR, CDR2 FQNEAQ (reference sequence). V lost 5 bases and J lost 4, with 17 bases in between. The CDR3 covers 15 residues. The DNA of the CDR3 is TGTGCCAGCAGCCAGAGGAATAGAGGGGCCACTGAAGCTTTCTTT. It specifies CASSQRNRGATEAFF.

The J gene is TRBJ1-1, the V gene TRBV2; D is ambiguous. CDR3 length: 11 residues. Germline V gene data show CDR1 as SNHLY and CDR2 as FYNNEI. Deletions cut 4 bases from V and 8 bases from J, with 8 bases between. DNA of the CDR3: TGTGCCAGCAGTGTTAAAACAGAAGCTTTCTTT. Protein sequence: CASSVKTEAFF. Looking up the rest from reference TRBV2 and TRBJ1-1 gives the full variable domain: EPEVTQTPSHQVTQMGQEVILRCVPISNHLYFYWYRQILGQKVEFLVSFYNNEISEKSEIFDDQFSVERPDGSNFTLKIRSTKLEDSAMYFCASSVKTEAFFGQGTRLTVV.